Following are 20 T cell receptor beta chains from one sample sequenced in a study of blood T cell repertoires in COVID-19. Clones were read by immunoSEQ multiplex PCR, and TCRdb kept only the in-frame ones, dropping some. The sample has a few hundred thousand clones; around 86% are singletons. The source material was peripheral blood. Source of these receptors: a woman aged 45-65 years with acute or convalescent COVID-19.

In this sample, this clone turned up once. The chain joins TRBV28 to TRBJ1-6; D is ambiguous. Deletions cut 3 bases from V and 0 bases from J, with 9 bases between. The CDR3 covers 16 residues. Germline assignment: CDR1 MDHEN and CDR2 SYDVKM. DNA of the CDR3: TGTGCCAGCAGTTTCGTGTCTACCTCCTATAATTCACCCCTCCACTTT. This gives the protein CASSFVSTSYNSPLHF.

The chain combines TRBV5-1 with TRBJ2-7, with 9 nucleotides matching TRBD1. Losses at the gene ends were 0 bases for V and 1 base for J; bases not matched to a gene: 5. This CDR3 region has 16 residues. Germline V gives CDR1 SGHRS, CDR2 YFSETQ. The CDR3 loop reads CASSLGTGTGSYEQYF. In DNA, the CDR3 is TGCGCCAGCAGCTTGGGAACCGGGACAGGGTCCTACGAGCAGTACTTC.

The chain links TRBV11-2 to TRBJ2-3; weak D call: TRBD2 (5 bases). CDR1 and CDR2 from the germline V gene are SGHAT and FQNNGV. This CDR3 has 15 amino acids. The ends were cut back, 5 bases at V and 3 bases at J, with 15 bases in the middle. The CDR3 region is CASSPRTPGTDTQYF. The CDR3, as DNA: TGTGCCAGCAGCCCGAGGACCCCGGGAACAGATACGCAGTATTTT.

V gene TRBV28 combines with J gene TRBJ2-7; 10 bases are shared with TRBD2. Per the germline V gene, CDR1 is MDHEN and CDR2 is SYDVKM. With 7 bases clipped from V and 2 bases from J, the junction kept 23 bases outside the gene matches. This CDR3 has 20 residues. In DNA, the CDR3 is TGTGCCAGCACCGTCGAGGGAGGGCCATCCGGGACTAGCGACCCCTACGAGCAGTACTTC. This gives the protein CASTVEGGPSGTSDPYEQYF.

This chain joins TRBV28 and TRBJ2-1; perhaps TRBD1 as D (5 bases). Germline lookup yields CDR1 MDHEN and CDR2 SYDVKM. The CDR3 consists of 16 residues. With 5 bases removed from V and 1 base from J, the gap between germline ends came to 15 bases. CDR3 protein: CASSPRGFLSYNEQFF. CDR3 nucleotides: TGTGCCAGCAGTCCTAGGGGTTTTTTATCCTACAATGAGCAGTTCTTC.

For the CDR3, the DNA is TGTGCCACAACCTCGACAGGGGCCAACACTGAAGCTTTCTTT. Its protein product is CATTSTGANTEAFF. V and J are TRBV28 and TRBJ1-1; 8 bases align to TRBD1. Germline-derived CDR1 and CDR2 are MDHEN and SYDVKM. The trim removed 10 bases at V and 2 bases at J, leaving 9 bases unmatched. This CDR3 has 14 residues.

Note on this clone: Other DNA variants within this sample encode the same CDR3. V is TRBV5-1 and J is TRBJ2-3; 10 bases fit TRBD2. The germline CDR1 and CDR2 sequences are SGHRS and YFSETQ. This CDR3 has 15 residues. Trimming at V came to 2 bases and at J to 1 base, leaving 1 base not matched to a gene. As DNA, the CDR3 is TGCGCCAGCAGCTTAGCGGGAGGGGGCACAGATACGCAGTATTTT. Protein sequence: CASSLAGGGTDTQYF. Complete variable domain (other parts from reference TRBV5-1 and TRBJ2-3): KAGVTQTPRYLIKTRGQQVTLSCSPISGHRSVSWYQQTPGQGLQFLFEYFSETQRNKGNFPGRFSGRQFSNSRSEMNVSTLELGDSALYLCASSLAGGGTDTQYFGPGTRLTVL.

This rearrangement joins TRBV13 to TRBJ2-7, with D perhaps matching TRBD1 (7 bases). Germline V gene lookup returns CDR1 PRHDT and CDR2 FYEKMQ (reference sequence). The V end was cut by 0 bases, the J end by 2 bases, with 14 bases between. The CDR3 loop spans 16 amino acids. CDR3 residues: CASSLGGRGTAYEQYF. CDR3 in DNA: TGTGCCAGCAGCTTAGGCGGGAGAGGGACAGCCTACGAGCAGTACTTC.

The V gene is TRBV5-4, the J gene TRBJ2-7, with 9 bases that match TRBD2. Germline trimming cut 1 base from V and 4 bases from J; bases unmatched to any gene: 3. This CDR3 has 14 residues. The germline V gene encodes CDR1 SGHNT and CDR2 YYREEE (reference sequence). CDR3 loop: CASSLSLAGYEQYF. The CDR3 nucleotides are TGTGCCAGCAGCTTGTCTCTAGCGGGATACGAGCAGTACTTC.

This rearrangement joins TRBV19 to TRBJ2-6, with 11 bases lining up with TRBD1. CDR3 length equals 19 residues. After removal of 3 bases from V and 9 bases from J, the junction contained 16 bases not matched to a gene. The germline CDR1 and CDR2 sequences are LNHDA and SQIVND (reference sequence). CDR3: CASSIELAQGTGGNNVLTF. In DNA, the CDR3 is TGTGCCAGTAGTATTGAGCTCGCCCAAGGGACAGGGGGGAACAACGTCCTGACTTTC.

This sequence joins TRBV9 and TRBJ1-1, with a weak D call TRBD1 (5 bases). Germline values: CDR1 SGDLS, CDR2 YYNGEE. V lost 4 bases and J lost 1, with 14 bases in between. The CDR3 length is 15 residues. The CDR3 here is CASSPGHTKNTEAFF. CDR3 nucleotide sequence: TGTGCCAGCAGCCCCGGACATACTAAGAACACTGAAGCTTTCTTT.

In DNA form, the CDR3 reads TGTGCCAGCAGCTTAGCTAGTAGTGGTAGCGGGACGACCTACGAGCAGTACTTC. This sequence encodes CASSLASSGSGTTYEQYF. The chain recombines TRBV7-8 with TRBJ2-7; 8 bases match TRBD2. Trimming at V came to 0 bases and at J to 2 bases, leaving 12 bases not matched to a gene. This CDR3 has 18 amino acids. The germline CDR1 and CDR2 sequences are SGHVS and FQNEAQ.

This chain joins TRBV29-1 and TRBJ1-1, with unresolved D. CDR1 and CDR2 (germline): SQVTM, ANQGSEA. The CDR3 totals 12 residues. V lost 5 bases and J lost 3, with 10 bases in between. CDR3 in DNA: TGCAGCGTTCCGCCGGCGGACACTGAAGCTTTCTTT. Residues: CSVPPADTEAFF.

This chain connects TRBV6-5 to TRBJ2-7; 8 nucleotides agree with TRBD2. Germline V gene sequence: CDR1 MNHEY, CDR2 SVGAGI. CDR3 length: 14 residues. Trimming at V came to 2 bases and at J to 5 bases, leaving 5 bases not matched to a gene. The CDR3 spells CASSYVGLVNEQYF. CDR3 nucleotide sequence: TGTGCCAGCAGTTACGTGGGACTAGTAAACGAGCAGTACTTC.

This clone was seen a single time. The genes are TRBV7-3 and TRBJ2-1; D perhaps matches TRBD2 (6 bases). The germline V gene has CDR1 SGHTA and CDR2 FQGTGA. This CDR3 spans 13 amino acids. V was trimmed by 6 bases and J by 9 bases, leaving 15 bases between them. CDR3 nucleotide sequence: TGTGCCAGCAGGTTCGGAGGGTCCGGTGAGCAGTTCTTC. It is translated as CASRFGGSGEQFF.

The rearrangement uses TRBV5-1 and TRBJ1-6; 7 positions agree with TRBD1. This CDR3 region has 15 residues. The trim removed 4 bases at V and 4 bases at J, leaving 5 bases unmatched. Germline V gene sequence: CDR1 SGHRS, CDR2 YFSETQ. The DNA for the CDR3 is TGCGCCAGCAGCAGGGGGACAGATTATAATTCACCCCTCCACTTT. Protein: CASSRGTDYNSPLHF.

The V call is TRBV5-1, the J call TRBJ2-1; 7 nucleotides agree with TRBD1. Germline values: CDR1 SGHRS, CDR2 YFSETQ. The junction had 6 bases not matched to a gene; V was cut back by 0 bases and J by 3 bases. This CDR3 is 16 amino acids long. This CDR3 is CASSLVGTVGYNEQFF. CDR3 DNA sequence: TGCGCCAGCAGCTTGGTTGGGACAGTAGGCTACAATGAGCAGTTCTTC.

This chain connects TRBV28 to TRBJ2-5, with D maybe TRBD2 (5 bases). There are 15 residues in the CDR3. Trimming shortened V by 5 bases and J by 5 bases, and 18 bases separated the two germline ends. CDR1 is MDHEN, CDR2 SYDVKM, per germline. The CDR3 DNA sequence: TGTGCCAGCAGTCCAAGACGCGGGTTCGGGGAGACCCAGTACTTC. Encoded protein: CASSPRRGFGETQYF. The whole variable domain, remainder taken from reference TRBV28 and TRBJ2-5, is DVKVTQSSRYLVKRTGEKVFLECVQDMDHENMFWYRQDPGLGLRLIYFSYDVKMKEKGDIPEGYSVSREKKERFSLILESASTNQTSMYLCASSPRRGFGETQYFGPGTRLLVL.

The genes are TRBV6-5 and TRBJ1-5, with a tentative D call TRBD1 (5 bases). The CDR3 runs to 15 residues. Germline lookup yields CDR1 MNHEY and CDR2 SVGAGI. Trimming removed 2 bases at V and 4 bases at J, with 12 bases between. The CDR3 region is CASSYRAGRNQPQHF. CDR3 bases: TGTGCCAGCAGTTACAGGGCAGGGCGGAATCAGCCCCAGCATTTT.

The CDR3 region is CASSPELEQYF. In DNA, the CDR3 is TGTGCCAGCAGTCCCGAGCTCGAGCAGTACTTC. The chain carries TRBV28 and TRBJ2-7; D not resolved. The V end was cut by 5 bases, the J end by 6 bases, with 8 bases between. This CDR3 is 11 amino acids long. Germline-derived CDR1 and CDR2 are MDHEN and SYDVKM.